The sequence of this T cell receptor beta chain was determined in a study of T cell responses to AZD1222 COVID-19 vaccine. Study summary: Pooling of second doses given at about 4 or about 12 weeks was done. Study outcomes and limitations: After two AZD1222 doses, spike-specific TCR breadth and depth rose versus day 0. Repertoires were collected only later (after the peak T cell response had occurred). Spike was spanned by vaccine-associated CD4 TCRs, which were dominant at 160-218 and 743-854.

This clone was counted once. The antigen is unknown. The CDR3 sequence is 13 residues long. With 5 bases removed from V and 4 bases from J, the gap between germline ends came to 11 bases. Germline V gives CDR1 MNHEY, CDR2 SVGAGI. Clones were sequenced by immunoSEQ multiplex PCR, and TCRdb holds only the in-frame ones, with some missing. The table has about 180,000 clones, 85% to 90% seen once; the top ten hold around 1.6%. The sequence came from an adult in good health. Sequences were derived from peripheral blood, sampled on day 0 of AZD1222 vaccination. This chain links TRBV6-5 with TRBJ1-1, with D maybe TRBD1 (5 bases). The chain's CDR3 is CASSRGGITEAFF. CDR3 DNA: TGTGCCAGCAGTAGGGGAGGGATCACTGAAGCTTTCTTT.